This T cell receptor beta chain was recovered during a study of type 1 and type 2 diabetes patients. Study context: Participants included type 1 and type 2 diabetes patients plus nondiabetic controls. The whole study generated around 19,000,000 paired-end reads.

Each participant gave around 10 milliliters of peripheral blood. This CDR3 contains 17 residues. The V and J ends lost 5 bases and 4 bases, in that order; junction bases with no gene match: 19. The V gene's germline CDR1 is GTSNPN and CDR2 SVGIG (reference sequence). Genomic DNA was the PCR template. A primer set of 30 forward and 13 reverse primers amplified the CDR3. TCRdb re-called the multiplex PCR reads through MiXCR, storing one row per CDR3 protein. The repertoire holds 250,000 or so distinct CDR3 sequences, with roughly 44% as singletons. This clonotype has a handful of counts. The conserved final phenylalanine or tryptophan is absent from the CDR3, which likely points to a read error.

V is TRBV30 and J is TRBJ1-2; 7 positions agree with TRBD1. The sample comprised peripheral blood mononuclear cells (PBMCs). The sequence came from a man between 18 and 29 years old with type 2 diabetes. The CDR3 sequence: CAWGGQPYHPTSYGYTS. The CDR3 DNA sequence: TGTGCCTGGGGGGGACAGCCATACCACCCGACGTCCTATGGCTACACCTCC.